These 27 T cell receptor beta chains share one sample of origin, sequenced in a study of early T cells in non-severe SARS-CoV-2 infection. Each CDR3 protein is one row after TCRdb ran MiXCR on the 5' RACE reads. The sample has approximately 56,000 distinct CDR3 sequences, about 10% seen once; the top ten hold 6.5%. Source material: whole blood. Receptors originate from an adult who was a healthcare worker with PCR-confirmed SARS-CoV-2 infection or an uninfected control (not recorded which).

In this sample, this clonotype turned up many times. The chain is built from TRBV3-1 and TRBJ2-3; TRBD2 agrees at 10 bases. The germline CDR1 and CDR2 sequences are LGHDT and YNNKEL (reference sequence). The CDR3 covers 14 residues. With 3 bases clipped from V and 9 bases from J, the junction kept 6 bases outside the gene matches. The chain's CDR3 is CASSHTSGDTTQYF. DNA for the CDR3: TGTGCCAGCAGCCATACTAGCGGGGATACGACGCAGTATTTT.

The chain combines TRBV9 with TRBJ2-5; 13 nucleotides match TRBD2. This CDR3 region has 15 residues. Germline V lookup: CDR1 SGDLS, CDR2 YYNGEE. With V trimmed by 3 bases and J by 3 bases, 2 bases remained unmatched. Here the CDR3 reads CASSALAGGKETQYF. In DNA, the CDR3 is TGTGCCAGCAGCGCACTAGCGGGAGGGAAAGAGACCCAGTACTTC.

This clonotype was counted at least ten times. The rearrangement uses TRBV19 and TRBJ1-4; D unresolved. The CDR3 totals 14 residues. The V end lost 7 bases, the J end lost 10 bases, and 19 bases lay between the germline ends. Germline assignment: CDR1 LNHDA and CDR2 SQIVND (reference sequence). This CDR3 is CASNLFGPGGKLFF. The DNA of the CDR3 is TGTGCCAGTAACCTTTTCGGACCAGGCGGAAAACTGTTTTTT. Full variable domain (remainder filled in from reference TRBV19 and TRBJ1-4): DGGITQSPKYLFRKEGQNVTLSCEQNLNHDAMYWYRQDPGQGLRLIYYSQIVNDFQKGDIAEGYSVSREKKESFPLTVTSAQKNPTAFYLCASNLFGPGGKLFFGSGTQLSVL.

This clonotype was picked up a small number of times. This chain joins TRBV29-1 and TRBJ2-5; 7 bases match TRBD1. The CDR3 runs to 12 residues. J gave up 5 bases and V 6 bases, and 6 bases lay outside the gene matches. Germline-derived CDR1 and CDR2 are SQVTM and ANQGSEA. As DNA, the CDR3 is TGCAGCGTCAAGACAGGGTTTGAGACCCAGTACTTC. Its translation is CSVKTGFETQYF.

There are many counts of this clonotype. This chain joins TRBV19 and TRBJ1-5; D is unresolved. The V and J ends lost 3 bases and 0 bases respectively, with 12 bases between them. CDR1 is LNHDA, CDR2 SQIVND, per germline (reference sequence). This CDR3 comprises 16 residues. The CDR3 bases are TGTGCCAGTAGTATCGTGGCAGCGTATAGCAATCAGCCCCAGCATTTT. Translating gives CASSIVAAYSNQPQHF.

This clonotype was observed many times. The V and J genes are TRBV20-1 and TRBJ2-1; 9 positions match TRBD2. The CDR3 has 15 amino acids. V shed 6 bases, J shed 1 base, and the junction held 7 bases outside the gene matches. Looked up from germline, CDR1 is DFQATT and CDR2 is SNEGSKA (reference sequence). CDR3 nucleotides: TGCAGTGCCCACCTTAGCGGGAGTTCCTACAATGAGCAGTTCTTC. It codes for CSAHLSGSSYNEQFF.

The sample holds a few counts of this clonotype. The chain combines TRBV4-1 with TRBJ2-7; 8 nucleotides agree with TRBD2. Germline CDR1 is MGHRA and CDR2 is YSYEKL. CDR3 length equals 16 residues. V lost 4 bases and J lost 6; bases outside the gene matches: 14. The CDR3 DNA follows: TGCGCCAGCAGCCGGCCTCCGGGAGGGAGCTTTTCCGAGCAGTACTTC. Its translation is CASSRPPGGSFSEQYF.

CDR3 sequence reads: CASSESAGGAYEQYF. The CDR3 DNA follows: TGTGCCAGCAGTGAATCTGCGGGAGGCGCCTACGAGCAGTACTTC. This chain links TRBV25-1 with TRBJ2-7, with 8 bases fitting TRBD2. Germline trimming cut 1 base from V and 2 bases from J; bases unmatched to any gene: 4. The V gene's germline CDR1 is MGHDK and CDR2 SYGVNS. This CDR3 has 15 amino acids.

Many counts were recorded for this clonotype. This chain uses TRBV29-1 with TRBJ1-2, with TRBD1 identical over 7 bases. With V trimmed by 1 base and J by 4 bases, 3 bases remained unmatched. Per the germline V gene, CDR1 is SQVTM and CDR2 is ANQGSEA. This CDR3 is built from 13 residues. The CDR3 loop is CSVEAGDSYGYTF. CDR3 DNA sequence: TGCAGCGTTGAAGCCGGGGACAGCTATGGCTACACCTTC.

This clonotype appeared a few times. The CDR3 loop is CASSGNRGGNQPQHF. The CDR3 region has the DNA TGTGCCAGCAGTGGGAACAGGGGGGGCAATCAGCCCCAGCATTTT. The chain employs TRBV6-1 and TRBJ1-5, with 8 bases identical to TRBD1. Trimming cost V 4 bases and J 2 bases; bases outside gene matches: 4. Germline assignment: CDR1 MNHNS and CDR2 SASEGT. The CDR3 is made up of 15 amino acids.

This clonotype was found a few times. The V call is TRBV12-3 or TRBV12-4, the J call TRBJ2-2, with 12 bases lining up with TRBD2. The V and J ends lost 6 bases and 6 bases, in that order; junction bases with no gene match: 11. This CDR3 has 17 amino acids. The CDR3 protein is CASRPSTSGSSSGELFF. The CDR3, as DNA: TGTGCCAGCAGGCCCTCGACTAGCGGGAGTTCTTCCGGGGAGCTGTTTTTT.

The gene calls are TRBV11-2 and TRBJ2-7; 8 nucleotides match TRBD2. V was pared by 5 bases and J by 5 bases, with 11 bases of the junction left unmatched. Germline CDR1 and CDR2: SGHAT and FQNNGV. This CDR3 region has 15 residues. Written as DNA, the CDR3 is TGTGCCAGCAGCCCGACCGGGACTAGAAGCCACGAGCAGTACTTC. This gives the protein CASSPTGTRSHEQYF.

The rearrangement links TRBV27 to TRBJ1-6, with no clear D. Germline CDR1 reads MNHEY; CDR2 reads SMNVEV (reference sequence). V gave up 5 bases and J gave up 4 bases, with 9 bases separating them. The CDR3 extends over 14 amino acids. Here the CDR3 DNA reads TGTGCCAGCAGTATCTCCCTGTATAATTCACCCCTCCACTTT. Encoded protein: CASSISLYNSPLHF.

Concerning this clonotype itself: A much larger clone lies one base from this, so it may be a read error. CDR3 in DNA: TGTGCCAGTAACGACATCCCTGCGAAACTGATTTTT. Residues: CASNDIPAKLIF. V usage is TRBV19 and J usage is TRBJ1-4; no definite D call. The CDR3 length is 12 residues. The germline V gene has CDR1 LNHDA and CDR2 SQIVND (reference sequence).

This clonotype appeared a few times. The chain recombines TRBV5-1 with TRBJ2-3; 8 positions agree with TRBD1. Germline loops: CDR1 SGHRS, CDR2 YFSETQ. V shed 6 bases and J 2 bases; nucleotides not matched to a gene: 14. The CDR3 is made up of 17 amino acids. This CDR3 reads CASKGRGPTSYTDTQYF. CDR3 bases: TGCGCCAGCAAGGGCAGGGGGCCTACATCATACACAGATACGCAGTATTTT.

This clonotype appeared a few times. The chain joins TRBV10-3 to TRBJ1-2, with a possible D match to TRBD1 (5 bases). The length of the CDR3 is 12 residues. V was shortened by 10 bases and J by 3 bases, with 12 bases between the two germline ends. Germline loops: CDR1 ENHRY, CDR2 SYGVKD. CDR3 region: CATEGQDYGYTF. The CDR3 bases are TGTGCCACCGAGGGGCAGGACTATGGCTACACCTTC.

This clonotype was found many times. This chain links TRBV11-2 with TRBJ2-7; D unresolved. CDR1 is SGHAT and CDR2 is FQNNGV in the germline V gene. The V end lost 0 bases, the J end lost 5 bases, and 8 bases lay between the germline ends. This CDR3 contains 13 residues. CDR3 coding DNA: TGTGCCAGCAGCTTAGATAGGTCCCACGAGCAGTACTTC. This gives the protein CASSLDRSHEQYF.

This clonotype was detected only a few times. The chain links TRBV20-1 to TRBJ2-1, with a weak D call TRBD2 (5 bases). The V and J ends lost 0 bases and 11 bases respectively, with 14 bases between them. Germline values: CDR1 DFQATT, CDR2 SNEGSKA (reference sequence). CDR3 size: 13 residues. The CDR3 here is CSARDSGKTKQFF. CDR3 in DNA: TGCAGTGCTAGAGATTCCGGGAAAACGAAGCAGTTCTTC.

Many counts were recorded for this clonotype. The DNA of the CDR3 is TGCAGCGTTATTATAGGTCCTAACATTCAGTACTTC. Protein product: CSVIIGPNIQYF. The rearrangement uses TRBV29-1 and TRBJ2-4; D ambiguous. Trimming cost V 5 bases and J 7 bases, with 12 bases left between them. CDR1 is SQVTM, CDR2 ANQGSEA, per germline. The CDR3 has 12 residues.

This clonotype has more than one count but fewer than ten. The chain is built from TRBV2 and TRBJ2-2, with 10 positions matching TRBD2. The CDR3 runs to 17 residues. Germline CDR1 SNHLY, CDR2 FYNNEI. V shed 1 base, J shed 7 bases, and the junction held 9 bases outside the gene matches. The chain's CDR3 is CASSEVGLAGAVGELFF. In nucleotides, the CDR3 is TGTGCCAGCAGTGAAGTAGGGCTAGCGGGAGCCGTCGGGGAGCTGTTTTTT.

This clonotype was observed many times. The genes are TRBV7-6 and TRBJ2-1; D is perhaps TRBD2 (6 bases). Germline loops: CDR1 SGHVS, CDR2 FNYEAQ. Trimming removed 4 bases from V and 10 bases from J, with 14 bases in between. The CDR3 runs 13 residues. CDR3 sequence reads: CASSSRLANEQFF. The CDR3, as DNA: TGTGCCAGCAGCTCCCGGCTAGCGAACGAGCAGTTCTTC.

CDR3 nucleotides: TGTGCCAGCAGCCTTGGACTAGCGGGAGCCTCCCCGGTGGAGCAGTACTTC. Protein: CASSLGLAGASPVEQYF. The chain joins TRBV3-1 to TRBJ2-7; 13 bases agree with TRBD2. With 4 bases clipped from V and 7 bases from J, the junction kept 13 bases outside the gene matches. The germline gives CDR1 LGHDT, CDR2 YNNKEL (reference sequence). The length of the CDR3 is 17 residues.

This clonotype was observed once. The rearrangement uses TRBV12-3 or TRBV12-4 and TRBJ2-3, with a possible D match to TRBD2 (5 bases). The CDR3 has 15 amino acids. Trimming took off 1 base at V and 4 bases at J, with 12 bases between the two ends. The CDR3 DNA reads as TGTGCCAGCAGTTTAGAGGGTTGGAGGTCAGATACGCAGTATTTT. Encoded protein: CASSLEGWRSDTQYF.

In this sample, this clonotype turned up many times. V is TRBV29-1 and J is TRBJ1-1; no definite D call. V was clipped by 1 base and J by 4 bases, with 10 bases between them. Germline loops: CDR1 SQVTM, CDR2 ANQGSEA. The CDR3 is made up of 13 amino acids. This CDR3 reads CSVEASGVTEAFF. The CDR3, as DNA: TGCAGCGTTGAAGCCTCCGGGGTCACTGAAGCTTTCTTT.

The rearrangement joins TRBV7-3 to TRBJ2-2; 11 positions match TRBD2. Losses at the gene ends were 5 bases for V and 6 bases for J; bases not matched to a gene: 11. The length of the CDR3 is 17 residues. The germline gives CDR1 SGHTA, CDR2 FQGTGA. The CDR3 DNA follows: TGTGCCAGCAGCCCATACCGACTAGCGGGATCCGCCGGGGAGCTGTTTTTT. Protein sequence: CASSPYRLAGSAGELFF. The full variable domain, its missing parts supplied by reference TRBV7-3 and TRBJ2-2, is GAGVSQTPSNKVTEKGKYVELRCDPISGHTALYWYRQSLGQGPEFLIYFQGTGAADDSGLPNDRFFAVRPEGSVSTLKIQRTERGDSAVYLCASSPYRLAGSAGELFFGEGSRLTVL.

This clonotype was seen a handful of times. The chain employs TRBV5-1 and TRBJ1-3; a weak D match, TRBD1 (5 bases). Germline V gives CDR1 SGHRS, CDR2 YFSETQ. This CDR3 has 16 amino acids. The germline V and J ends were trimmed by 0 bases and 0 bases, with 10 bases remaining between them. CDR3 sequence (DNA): TGCGCCAGCAGCTTGGGAGGGGCCGTCTCTGGAAACACCATATATTTT. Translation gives CASSLGGAVSGNTIYF.

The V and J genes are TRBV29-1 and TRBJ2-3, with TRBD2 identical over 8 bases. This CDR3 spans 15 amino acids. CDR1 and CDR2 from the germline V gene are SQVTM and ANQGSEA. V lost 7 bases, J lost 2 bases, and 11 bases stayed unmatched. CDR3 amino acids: CSASGGSGSTDTQYF. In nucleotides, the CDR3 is TGCAGCGCCTCGGGGGGGAGCGGTTCCACAGATACGCAGTATTTT.